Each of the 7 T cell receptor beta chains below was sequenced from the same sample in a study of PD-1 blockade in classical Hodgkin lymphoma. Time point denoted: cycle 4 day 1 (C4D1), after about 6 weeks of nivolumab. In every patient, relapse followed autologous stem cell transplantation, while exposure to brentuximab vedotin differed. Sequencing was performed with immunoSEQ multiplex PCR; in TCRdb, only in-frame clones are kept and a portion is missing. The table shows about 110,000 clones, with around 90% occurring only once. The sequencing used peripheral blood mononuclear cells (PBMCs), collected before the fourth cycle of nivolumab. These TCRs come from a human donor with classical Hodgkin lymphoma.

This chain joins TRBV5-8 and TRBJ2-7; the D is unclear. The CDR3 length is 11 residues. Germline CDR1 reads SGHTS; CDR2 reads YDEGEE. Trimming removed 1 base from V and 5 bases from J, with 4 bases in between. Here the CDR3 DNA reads TGTGCCAGCAGCTTGTACAACGAGCAGTACTTC. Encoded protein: CASSLYNEQYF.

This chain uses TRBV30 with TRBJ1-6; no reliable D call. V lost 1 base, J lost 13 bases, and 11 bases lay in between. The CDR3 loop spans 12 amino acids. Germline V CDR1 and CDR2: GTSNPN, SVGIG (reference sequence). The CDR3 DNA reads TGTGCCTGGAGTGGGGAGTTCGGTCCCCTCCACTTT. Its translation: CAWSGEFGPLHF.

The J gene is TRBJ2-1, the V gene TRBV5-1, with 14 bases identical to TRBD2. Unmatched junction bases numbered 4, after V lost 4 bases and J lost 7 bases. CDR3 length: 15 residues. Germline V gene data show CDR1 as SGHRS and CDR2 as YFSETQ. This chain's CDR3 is CASSGTSGSWNEQFF. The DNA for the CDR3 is TGCGCCAGCAGCGGGACTAGCGGGAGTTGGAATGAGCAGTTCTTC.

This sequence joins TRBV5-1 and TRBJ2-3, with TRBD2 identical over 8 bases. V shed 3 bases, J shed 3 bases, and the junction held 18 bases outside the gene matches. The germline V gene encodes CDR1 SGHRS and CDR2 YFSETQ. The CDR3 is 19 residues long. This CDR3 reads CASSSNYPSGSGGTDTQYF. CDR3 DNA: TGCGCCAGCAGCTCAAACTACCCGAGCGGGAGCGGAGGGACAGATACGCAGTATTTT.

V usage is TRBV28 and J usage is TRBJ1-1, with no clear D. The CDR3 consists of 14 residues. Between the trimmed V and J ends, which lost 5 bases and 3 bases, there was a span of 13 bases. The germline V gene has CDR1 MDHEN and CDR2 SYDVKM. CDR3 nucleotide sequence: TGTGCCAGCAGTGGGAGGGAAAGGGACACTGAAGCTTTCTTT. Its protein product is CASSGRERDTEAFF.

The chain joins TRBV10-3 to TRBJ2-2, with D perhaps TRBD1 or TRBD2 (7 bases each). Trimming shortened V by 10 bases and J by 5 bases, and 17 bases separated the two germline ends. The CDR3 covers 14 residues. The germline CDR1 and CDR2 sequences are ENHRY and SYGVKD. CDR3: CATSSGGGTGELFF. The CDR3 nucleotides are TGTGCCACCTCCTCAGGGGGGGGGACCGGGGAGCTGTTTTTT.

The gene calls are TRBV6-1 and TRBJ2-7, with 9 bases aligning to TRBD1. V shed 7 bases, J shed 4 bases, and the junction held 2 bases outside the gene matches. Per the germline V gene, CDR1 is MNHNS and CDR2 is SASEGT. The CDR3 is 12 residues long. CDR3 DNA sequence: TGTGCCAGCAAACAGGGGGCGTACGAGCAGTACTTC. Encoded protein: CASKQGAYEQYF.